Listed here is a single T cell receptor (beta chain). What it binds is unknown. The data are from a study of cytomegalovirus exposure and HLA in healthy donors. Germline V lookup: CDR1 SGHNT, CDR2 YYREEE (reference sequence). The V end was cut by 0 bases, the J end by 10 bases, with 10 bases between. This CDR3 region has 12 residues. Overall study results and limits: In a later analysis, TCR beta V- and J-gene trimming was associated with a missense DCLRE1C variant. A later look showed TCR association rates differing by HLA locus, highest for DRB1 and lowest for HLA-C. The authors confirmed in vitro that a few CMV-associated chains were specific for CMV antigens. TCR beta sequences numbering around 15,000 were associated with HLA alleles at 0.05 false discovery rate in a later analysis.

Primers for the PCR totalled 60 Vbeta and 13 Jbeta. TCRdb keeps only in-frame clones here, not all; method: immunoSEQ multiplex PCR. The sample lists roughly 100,000 clones; approximately 76% were seen once. This chain links TRBV5-4 with TRBJ1-1; D call uncertain. This TCR came from a man aged 35-49 years in good health and CMV-seropositive. What was sequenced was PBMCs. The CDR3 DNA is TGTGCCAGCAGCTTGGGGTCCCGGGGAGCTTTCTTT. This translates into CASSLGSRGAFF. Variable domain in full (rest from reference TRBV5-4 and TRBJ1-1): ETGVTQSPTHLIKTRGQQVTLRCSSQSGHNTVSWYQQALGQGPQFIFQYYREEENGRGNFPPRFSGLQFPNYSSELNVNALELDDSALYLCASSLGSRGAFFGQGTRLTVV.